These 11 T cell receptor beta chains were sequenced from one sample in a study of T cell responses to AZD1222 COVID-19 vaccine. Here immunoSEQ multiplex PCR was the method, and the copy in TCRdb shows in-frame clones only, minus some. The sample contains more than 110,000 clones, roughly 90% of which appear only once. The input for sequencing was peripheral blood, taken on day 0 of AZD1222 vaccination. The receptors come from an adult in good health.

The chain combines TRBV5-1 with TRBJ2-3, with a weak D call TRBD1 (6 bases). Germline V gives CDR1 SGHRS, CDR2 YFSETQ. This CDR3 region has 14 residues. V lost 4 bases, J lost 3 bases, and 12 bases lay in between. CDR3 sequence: CASSAATGTDTQYF. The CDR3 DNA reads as TGCGCCAGCAGCGCGGCTACAGGGACAGATACGCAGTATTTT.

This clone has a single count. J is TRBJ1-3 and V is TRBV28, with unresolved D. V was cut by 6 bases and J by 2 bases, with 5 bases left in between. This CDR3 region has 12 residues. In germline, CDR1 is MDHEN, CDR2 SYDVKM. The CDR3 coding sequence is TGTGCCAGCAGCAATACTGGAAACACCATATATTTT. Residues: CASSNTGNTIYF. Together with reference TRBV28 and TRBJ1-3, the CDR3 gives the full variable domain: DVKVTQSSRYLVKRTGEKVFLECVQDMDHENMFWYRQDPGLGLRLIYFSYDVKMKEKGDIPEGYSVSREKKERFSLILESASTNQTSMYLCASSNTGNTIYFGEGSWLTVV.

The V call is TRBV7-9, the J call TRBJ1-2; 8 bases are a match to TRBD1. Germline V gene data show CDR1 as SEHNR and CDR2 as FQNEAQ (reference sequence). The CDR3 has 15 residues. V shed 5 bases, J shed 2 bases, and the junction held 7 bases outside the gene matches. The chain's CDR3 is CASSPDRGPNYGYTF. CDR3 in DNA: TGTGCCAGCAGCCCTGACAGGGGACCCAACTATGGCTACACCTTC.

The CDR3 DNA reads as TGTGCCAGCAGCTTATTGGCTGGGGGCGCCCCCTATGGCTACACCTTC. Protein sequence: CASSLLAGGAPYGYTF. The chain has TRBV7-8 and TRBJ1-2; D possibly corresponds to TRBD1 (6 bases). The germline V gene has CDR1 SGHVS and CDR2 FQNEAQ. V shed 2 bases and J shed 4 bases, with 17 bases lying between them. The CDR3 is made up of 16 amino acids.

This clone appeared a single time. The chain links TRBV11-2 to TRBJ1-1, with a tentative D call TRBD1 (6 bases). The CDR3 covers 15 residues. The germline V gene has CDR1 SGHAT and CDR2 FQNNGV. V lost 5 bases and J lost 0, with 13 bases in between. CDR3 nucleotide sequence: TGTGCCAGCAGCCTTTGGACAGAGATGAACACTGAAGCTTTCTTT. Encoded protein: CASSLWTEMNTEAFF. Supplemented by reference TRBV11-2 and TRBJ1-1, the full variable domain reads EAGVAQSPRYKIIEKRQSVAFWCNPISGHATLYWYQQILGQGPKLLIQFQNNGVVDDSQLPKDRFSAERLKGVDSTLKIQPAKLEDSAVYLCASSLWTEMNTEAFFGQGTRLTVV.

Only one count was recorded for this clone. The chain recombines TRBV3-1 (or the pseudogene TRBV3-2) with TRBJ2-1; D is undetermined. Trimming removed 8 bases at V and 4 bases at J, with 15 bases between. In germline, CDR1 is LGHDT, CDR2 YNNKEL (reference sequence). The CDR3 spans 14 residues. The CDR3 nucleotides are TGTGCCAGCTCCCAGACCCAAAGGTACAATGAGCAGTTCTTC. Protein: CASSQTQRYNEQFF.

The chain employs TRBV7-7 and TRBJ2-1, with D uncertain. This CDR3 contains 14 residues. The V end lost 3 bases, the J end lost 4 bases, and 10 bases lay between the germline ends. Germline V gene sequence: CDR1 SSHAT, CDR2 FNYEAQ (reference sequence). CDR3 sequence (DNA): TGTGCCAGCAGCTTCAGTACCTATTACAATGAGCAGTTCTTC. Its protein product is CASSFSTYYNEQFF.

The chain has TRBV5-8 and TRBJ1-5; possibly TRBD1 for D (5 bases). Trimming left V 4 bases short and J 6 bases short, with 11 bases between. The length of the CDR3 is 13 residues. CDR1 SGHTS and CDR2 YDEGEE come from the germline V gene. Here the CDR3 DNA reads TGTGCCAGCAGCCAACAGGACGGTCAGCCCCAGCATTTT. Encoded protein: CASSQQDGQPQHF. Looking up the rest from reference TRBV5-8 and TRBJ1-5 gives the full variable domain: EAGVTQSPTHLIKTRGQQATLRCSPISGHTSVYWYQQALGLGLQFLLWYDEGEERNRGNFPPRFSGRQFPNYSSELNVNALELEDSALYLCASSQQDGQPQHFGDGTRLSIL.

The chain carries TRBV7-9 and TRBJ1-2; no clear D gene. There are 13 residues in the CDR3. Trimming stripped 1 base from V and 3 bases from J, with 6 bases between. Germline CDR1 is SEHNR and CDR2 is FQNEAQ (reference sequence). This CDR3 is CASSLDPYYGYTF. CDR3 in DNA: TGTGCCAGCAGCTTAGATCCATACTATGGCTACACCTTC.

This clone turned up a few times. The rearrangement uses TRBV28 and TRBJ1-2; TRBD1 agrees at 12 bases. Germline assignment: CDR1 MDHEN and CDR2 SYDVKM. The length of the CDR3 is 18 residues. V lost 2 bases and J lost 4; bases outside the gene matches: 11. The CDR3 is CASSLPGTGGKDSYGYTF. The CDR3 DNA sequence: TGTGCCAGCAGTTTACCCGGGACAGGGGGCAAGGATAGCTATGGCTACACCTTC.

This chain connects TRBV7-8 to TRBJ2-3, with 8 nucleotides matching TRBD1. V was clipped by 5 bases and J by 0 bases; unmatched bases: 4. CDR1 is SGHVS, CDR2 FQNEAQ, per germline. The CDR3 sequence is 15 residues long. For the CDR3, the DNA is TGTGCCAGCAGCGGGTACAGGGGGAGCACAGATACGCAGTATTTT. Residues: CASSGYRGSTDTQYF.